This T cell receptor (beta chain) was retrieved from a study of T cell responses to AZD1222 COVID-19 vaccine. Overall study results and limits: Variant regions that are unmutated are reportedly the target of nearly half of spike-specific TCRs. Seropositive status at baseline applied to only six AZD1222 recipients.

Some clones are missing from TCRdb's copy, which holds only in-frame ones; the method was immunoSEQ multiplex PCR. The data show over 100,000 clones, with just over 90% seen just once and 6.9% held by the top ten. The CDR3 runs to 18 residues. Germline V gene data show CDR1 as KGHSH and CDR2 as LQKENI. The junction had 12 bases not matched to a gene; V was cut back by 8 bases and J by 0 bases. On this clone: Its specificity is unknown.

The sample here was peripheral blood, taken on day 0 of AZD1222 vaccination. This receptor was taken from an adult in good health. The chain combines TRBV18 with TRBJ2-6, with 8 bases lining up with TRBD1. CDR3 sequence reads: CASGARTGRISGANVLTF. In DNA, the CDR3 is TGTGCCAGCGGGGCAAGGACAGGGCGTATCTCTGGGGCCAACGTCCTGACTTTC. The entire variable domain, with the rest obtained from reference TRBV18 and TRBJ2-6, is as follows: NAGVMQNPRHLVRRRGQEARLRCSPMKGHSHVYWYRQLPEEGLKFMVYLQKENIIDESGMPKERFSAEFPKEGPSILRIQQVVRGDSAAYFCASGARTGRISGANVLTFGAGSRLTVL.